Sequencing of this T cell receptor beta chain was carried out in a study of T cells in Graves' hyperthyroidism and ophthalmopathy. Turning to this clonotype: Its antigen is unknown.

Findings and limits, study-wide: Blood also contained most expanded thyroid clonotypes above 0.001.

Germline loops: CDR1 SGHTA, CDR2 FQGTGA. V lost 3 bases to trimming and J lost 9 bases, with 14 bases between them. The CDR3 runs 14 residues. It was RNA transcripts that yielded the amplified TCR beta CDR3 regions. Carried out on the TCR CDR3, a first-round RT-PCR used the HTBI primer set. From the multiplex PCR reads, TCRdb called clonotypes with MiXCR, one entry per CDR3 protein. Among more than 450,000 distinct CDR3 sequences listed, nearly 20% were seen once. The V and J genes are TRBV7-3 and TRBJ2-2; D ambiguous. The specimen was blood. The receptor comes from a man aged 35-49 years with Graves' ophthalmopathy. The CDR3: CASSFESTSRELFF. The CDR3 DNA reads as TGTGCCAGCAGCTTTGAGTCAACTTCACGGGAGCTGTTTTTT.